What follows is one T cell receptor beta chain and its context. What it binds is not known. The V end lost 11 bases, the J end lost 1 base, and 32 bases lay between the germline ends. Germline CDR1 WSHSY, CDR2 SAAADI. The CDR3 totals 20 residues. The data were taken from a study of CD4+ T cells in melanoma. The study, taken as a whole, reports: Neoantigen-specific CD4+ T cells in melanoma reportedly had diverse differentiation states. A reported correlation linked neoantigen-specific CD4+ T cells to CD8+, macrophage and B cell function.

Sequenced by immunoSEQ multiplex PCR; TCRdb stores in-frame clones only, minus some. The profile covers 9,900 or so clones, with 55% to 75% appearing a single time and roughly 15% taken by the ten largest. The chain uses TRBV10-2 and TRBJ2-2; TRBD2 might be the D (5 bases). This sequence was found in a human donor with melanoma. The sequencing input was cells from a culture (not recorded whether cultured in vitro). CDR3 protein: CAASPTPGGRSPRNTGELFF. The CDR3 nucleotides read TGCGCCGCTAGCCCCACCCCGGGCGGGCGAAGCCCACGGAACACCGGGGAGCTGTTTTTT.